This TCR beta chain emerged from a study of blood T cell repertoires in COVID-19. Study context: T cells, B-cell-depleted T cells, or PBMCs provided the cDNA or gDNA that served as material.

The repertoire was sequenced with immunoSEQ multiplex PCR; TCRdb's copy has only in-frame clones and lacks some. Found here are 200,000 or so clones, roughly 82% of them singletons; the top ten hold 13%. Germline V gene sequence: CDR1 MGHRA, CDR2 YSYEKL. The CDR3 sequence is 15 residues long. V lost 3 bases and J 2 bases, leaving 14 bases between the germline ends. The sample taken for sequencing was peripheral blood. The V call is TRBV4-1, the J call TRBJ2-7; a possible D gene is TRBD2 (6 bases). This sequence was found in a human donor in a cohort sampled during active COVID-19. Here the CDR3 DNA reads TGCGCCAGCAGCCACCCCGTGGGAGGAACCTACGAGCAGTACTTC. Translated, it gives CASSHPVGGTYEQYF.